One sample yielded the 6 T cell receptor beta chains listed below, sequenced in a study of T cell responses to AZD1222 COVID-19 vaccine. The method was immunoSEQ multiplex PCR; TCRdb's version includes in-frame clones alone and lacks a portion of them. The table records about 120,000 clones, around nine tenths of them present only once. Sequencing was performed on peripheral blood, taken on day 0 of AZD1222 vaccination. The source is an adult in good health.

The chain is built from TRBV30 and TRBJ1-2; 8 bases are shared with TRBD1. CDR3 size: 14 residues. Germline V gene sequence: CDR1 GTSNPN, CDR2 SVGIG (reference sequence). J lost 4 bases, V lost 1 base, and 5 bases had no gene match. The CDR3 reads CAWSGGQGAYGYTF. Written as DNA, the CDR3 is TGTGCCTGGAGTGGAGGACAGGGAGCCTATGGCTACACCTTC.

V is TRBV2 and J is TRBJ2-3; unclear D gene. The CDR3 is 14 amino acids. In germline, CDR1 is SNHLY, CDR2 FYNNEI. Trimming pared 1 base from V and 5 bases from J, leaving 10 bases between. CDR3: CASSEVLDIDTQYF. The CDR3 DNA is TGTGCCAGCAGTGAAGTTCTGGATATAGATACGCAGTATTTT.

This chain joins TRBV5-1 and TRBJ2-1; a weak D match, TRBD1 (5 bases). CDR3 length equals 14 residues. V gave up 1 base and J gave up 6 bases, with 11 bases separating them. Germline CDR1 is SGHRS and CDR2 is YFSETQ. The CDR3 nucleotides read TGCGCCAGCAGCTTGAGGGGCTCTCTCAATGAGCAGTTCTTC. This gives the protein CASSLRGSLNEQFF.

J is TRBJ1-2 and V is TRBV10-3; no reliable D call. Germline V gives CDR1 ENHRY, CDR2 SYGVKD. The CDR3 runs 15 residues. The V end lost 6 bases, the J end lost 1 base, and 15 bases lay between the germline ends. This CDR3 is CAIRRGRTYNYGYTF. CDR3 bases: TGTGCCATCAGAAGAGGGCGGACCTATAACTATGGCTACACCTTC.

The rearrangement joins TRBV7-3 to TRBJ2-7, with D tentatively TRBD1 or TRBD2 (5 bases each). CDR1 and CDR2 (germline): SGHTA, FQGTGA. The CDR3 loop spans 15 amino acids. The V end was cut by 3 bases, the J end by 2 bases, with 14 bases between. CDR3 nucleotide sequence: TGTGCCAGCAGCTTTTCACCGGGACCGGCCTACGAGCAGTACTTC. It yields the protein CASSFSPGPAYEQYF.

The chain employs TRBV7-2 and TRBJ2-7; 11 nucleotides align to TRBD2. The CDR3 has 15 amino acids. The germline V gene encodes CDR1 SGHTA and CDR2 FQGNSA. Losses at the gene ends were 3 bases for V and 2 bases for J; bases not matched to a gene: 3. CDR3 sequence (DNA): TGTGCCAGCAGCTTCCTAGCGGGGGGAACCTACGAGCAGTACTTC. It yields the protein CASSFLAGGTYEQYF.